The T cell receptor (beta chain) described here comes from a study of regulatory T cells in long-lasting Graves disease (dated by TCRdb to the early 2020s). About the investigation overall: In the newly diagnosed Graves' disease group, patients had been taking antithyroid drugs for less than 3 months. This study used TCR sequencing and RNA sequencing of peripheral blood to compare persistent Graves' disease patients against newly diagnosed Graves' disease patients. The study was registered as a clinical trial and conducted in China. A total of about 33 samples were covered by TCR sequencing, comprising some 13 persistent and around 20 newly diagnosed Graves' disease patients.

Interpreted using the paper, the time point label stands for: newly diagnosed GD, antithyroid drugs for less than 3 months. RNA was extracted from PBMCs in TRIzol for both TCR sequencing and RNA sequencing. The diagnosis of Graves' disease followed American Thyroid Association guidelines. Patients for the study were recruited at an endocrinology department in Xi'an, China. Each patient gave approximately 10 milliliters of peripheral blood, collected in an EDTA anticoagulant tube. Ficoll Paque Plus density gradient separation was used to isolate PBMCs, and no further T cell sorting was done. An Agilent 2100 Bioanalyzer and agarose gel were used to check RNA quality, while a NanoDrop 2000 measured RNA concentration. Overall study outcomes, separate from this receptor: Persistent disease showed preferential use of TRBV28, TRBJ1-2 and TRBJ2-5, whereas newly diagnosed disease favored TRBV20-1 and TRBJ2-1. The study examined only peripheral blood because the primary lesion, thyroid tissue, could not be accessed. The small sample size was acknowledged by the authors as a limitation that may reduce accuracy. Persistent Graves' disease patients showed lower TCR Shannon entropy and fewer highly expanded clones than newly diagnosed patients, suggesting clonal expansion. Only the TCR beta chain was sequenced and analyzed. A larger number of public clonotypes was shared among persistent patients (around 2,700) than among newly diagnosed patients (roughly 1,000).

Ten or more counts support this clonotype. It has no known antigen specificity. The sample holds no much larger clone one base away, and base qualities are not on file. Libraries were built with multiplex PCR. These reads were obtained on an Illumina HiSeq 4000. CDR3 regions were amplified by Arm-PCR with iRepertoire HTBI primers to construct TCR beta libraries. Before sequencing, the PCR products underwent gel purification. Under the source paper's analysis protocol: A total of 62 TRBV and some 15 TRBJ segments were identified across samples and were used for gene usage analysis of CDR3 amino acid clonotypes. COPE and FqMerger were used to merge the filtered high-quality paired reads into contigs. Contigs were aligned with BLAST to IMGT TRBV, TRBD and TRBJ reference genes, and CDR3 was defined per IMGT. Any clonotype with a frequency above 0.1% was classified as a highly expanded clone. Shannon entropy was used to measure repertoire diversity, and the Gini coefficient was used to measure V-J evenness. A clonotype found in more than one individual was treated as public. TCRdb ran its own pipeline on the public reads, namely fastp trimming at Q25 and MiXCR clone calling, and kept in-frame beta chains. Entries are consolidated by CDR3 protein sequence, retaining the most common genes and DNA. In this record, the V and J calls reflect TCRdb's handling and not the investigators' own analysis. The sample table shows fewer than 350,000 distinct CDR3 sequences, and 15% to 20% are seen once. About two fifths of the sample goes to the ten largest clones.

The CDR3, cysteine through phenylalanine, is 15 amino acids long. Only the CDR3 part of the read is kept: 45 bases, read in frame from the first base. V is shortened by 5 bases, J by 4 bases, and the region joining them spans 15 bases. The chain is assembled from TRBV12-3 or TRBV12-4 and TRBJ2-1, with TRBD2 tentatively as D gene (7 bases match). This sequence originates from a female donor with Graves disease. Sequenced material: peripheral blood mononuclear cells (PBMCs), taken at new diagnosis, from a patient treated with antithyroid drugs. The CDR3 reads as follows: CASSVLGGLYNEQFF. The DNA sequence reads TGTGCCAGCAGTGTCCTCGGGGGGCTTTACAATGAGCAGTTCTTC.